Below, one T cell receptor beta chain is given with its context. The antigen is undetermined. Profiling relied on immunoSEQ multiplex PCR, and the TCRdb table lists in-frame clones only, not all of them. Of about 1.4 million clones in the sample, 96% were seen once. The germline CDR1 and CDR2 sequences are SGHNT and YYREEE (reference sequence). V was pared by 4 bases and J by 10 bases, with 18 bases between. The CDR3 totals 14 residues. This entry comes from a study of shared clonotypes between healthy human individuals. Broader study findings: Against clonotypes common to all four donors, non-shared ones had lower generation probabilities.

The sequence came from a man aged 25 to 40 in good health. The chain is built from TRBV5-4 and TRBJ2-1; tentatively, D is TRBD1 or TRBD2 (5 bases each). Sequenced material: naive CD4+ T cells sorted from blood. Subset defined: CD45RA+ positively selected. The CDR3 coding sequence is TGTGCCAGCAGCGTAGGGACGGCGGTGGGCGAGCAGTTCTTC. Amino acid sequence: CASSVGTAVGEQFF.